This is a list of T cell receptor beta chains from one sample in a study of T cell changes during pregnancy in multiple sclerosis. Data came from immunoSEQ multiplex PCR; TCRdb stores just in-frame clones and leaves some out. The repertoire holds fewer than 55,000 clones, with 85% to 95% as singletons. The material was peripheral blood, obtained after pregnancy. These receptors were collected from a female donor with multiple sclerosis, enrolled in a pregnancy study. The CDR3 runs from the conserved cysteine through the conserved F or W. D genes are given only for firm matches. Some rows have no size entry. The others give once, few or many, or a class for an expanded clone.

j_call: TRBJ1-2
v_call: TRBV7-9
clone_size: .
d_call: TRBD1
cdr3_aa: CASSRTDRTKGYTF
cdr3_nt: TGTGCCAGCAGCAGAACGGACAGGACTAAAGGCTACACCTTC

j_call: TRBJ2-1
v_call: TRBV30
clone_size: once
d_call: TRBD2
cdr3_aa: CAWSVKGLGAYEQFF
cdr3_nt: TGTGCCTGGAGTGTTAAGGGACTAGGGGCCTATGAGCAGTTCTTC

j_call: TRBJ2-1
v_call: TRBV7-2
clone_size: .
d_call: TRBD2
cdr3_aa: CASSHGLAGAVEQFF
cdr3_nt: TGTGCCAGCAGCCACGGACTAGCGGGGGCGGTTGAGCAGTTCTTC

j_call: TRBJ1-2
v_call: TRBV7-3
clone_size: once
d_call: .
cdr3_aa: CASSSSGNPSRGYTF
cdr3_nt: TGTGCCAGCAGCTCCTCCGGGAACCCAAGTAGGGGCTACACCTTC

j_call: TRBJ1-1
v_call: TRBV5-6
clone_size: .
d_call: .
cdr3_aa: CASSLSGTEAFF
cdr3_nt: TGTGCCAGCAGCTTGTCGGGGACTGAAGCTTTCTTT

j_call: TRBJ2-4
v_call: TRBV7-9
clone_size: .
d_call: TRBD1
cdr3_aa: CASSSTGGAVGSKNIQYF
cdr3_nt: TGTGCCAGCAGCTCGACAGGGGGCGCGGTGGGTTCCAAAAACATTCAGTACTTC

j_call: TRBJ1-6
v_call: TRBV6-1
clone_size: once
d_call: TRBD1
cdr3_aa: CASRSDRVTPLHF
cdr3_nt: TGTGCCAGCAGATCCGACAGGGTAACACCCCTCCACTTT

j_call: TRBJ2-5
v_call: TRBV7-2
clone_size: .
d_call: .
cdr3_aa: CASSLVGGGLGETQYF
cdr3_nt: TGTGCCAGCAGCTTAGTGGGCGGGGGCCTTGGAGAGACCCAGTACTTC

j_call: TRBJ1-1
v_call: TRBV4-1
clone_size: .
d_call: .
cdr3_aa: CASSQGAGVNTEAFF
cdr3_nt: TGCGCCAGCAGCCAAGGGGCCGGGGTGAACACTGAAGCTTTCTTT

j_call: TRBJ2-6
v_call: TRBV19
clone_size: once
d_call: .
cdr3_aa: CASSIDEGTGANVLTF
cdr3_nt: TGTGCCAGTAGTATAGATGAGGGCACCGGGGCCAACGTCCTGACTTTC

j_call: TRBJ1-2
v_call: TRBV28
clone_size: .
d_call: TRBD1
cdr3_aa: CASVEGQNYGYTF
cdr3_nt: TGTGCCAGCGTTGAGGGACAGAACTATGGCTACACCTTC

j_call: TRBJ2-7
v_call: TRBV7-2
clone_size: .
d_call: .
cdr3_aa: CASSLEAGYEQYF
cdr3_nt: TGTGCCAGCAGCTTAGAAGCGGGCTACGAGCAGTACTTC

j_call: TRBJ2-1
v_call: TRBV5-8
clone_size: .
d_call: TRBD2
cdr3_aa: CASRAAGDEQFF
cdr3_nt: TGTGCCAGCAGGGCAGCGGGGGATGAGCAGTTCTTC

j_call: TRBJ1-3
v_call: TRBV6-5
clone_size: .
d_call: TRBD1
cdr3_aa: CASSTTGNNTIYF
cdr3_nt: TGTGCCAGCAGTACGACAGGGAATAACACCATATATTTT

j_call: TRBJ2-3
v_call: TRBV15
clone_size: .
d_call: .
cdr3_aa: CATSSDTRRFSRAQDTQYF
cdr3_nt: TGTGCCACCAGTTCAGACACCCGCAGGTTCTCCCGCGCCCAAGATACGCAGTATTTT

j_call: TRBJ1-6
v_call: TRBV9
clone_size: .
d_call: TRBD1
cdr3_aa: CASSVDRGRSPLHF
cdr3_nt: TGTGCCAGCAGCGTAGACAGGGGTCGGTCACCCCTCCACTTT

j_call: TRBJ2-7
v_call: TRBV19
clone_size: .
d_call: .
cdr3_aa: CASSIKHRTYEQYF
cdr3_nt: TGTGCCAGTAGTATAAAGCACAGAACCTACGAGCAGTACTTC

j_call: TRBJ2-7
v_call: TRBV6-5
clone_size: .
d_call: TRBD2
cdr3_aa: CASSPGGSYEQYF
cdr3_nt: TGTGCCAGCAGCCCGGGGGGGTCCTACGAGCAGTACTTC

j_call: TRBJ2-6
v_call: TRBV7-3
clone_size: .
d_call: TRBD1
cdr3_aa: CASSPGQGVPGANVLTF
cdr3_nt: TGTGCCAGCAGCCCGGGACAGGGAGTCCCTGGGGCCAACGTCCTGACTTTC

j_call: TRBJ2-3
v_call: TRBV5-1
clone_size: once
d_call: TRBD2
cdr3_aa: CASSSGLAGSTDTQYF
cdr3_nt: TGCGCCAGCAGCTCTGGACTAGCGGGAAGCACAGATACGCAGTATTTT

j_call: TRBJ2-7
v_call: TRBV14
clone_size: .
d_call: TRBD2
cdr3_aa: CASSQPGLAGYEQYF
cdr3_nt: TGTGCCAGCAGCCAGCCGGGACTAGCGGGGTACGAGCAGTACTTC

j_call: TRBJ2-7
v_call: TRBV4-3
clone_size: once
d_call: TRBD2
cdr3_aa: CASSPATSGPYEQYF
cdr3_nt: TGCGCCAGCAGCCCCGCTACTAGCGGGCCCTACGAGCAGTACTTC

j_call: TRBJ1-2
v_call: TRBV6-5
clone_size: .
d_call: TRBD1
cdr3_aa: CASRTGNYGYTF
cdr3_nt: TGTGCCAGCAGGACAGGGAACTATGGCTACACCTTC

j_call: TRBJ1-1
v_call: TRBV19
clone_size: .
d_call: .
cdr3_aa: CASLGPRGLGAFF
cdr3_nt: TGTGCCAGTCTTGGGCCAAGAGGGTTGGGAGCTTTCTTT

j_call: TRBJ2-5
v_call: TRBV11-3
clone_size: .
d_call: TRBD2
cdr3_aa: CASSPRGEGLETQYF
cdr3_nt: TGTGCCAGCAGCCCCCGGGGGGAGGGCTTGGAGACCCAGTACTTC

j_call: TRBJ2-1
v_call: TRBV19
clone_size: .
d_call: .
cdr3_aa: CATNTGSSYNEQFF
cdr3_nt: TGTGCCACTAACACGGGGAGCTCCTACAATGAGCAGTTCTTC

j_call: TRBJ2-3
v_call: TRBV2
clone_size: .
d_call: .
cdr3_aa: CASSGTSDTQYF
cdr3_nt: TGTGCCAGCAGTGGGACTTCCGATACGCAGTATTTT

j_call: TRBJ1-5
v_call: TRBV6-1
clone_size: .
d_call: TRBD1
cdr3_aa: CASSVQGAGNQPQHF
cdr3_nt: TGTGCCAGCAGTGTTCAGGGGGCTGGCAATCAGCCCCAGCATTTT

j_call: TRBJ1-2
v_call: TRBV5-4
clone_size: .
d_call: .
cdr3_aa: CASRLAGSYGYTF
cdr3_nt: TGTGCCAGCAGACTGGCAGGGTCCTATGGCTACACCTTC

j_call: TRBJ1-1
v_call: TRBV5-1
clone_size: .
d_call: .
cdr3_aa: CASSDFQLNTEAFF
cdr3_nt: TGCGCCAGCAGCGATTTCCAACTAAACACTGAAGCTTTCTTT

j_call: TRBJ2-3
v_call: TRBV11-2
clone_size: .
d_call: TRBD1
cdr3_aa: CASSPVGGSTDTQYF
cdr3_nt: TGTGCCAGCAGCCCTGTAGGGGGCTCCACAGATACGCAGTATTTT

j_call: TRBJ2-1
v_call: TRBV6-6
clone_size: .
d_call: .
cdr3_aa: CASSIGGDEQFF
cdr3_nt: TGTGCCAGCAGTATAGGGGGGGATGAGCAGTTCTTC

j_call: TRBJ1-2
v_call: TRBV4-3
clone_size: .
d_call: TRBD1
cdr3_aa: CASSQEGQGDPSYTF
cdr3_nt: TGCGCCAGCAGCCAAGAGGGACAGGGCGATCCCAGCTACACCTTC

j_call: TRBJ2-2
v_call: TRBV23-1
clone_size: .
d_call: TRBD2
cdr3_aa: CASSQEGTSGGYTGELFF
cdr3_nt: TGCGCCAGCAGTCAAGAGGGGACTAGCGGGGGATACACCGGGGAGCTGTTTTTT

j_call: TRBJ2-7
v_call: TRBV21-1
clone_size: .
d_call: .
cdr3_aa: CASSKAWTIARGYEQYF
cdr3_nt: TGTGCCAGCAGCAAAGCCTGGACGATCGCACGAGGGTACGAGCAGTACTTC

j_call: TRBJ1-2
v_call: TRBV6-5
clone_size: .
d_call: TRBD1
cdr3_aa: CASSYGGQGYYGYTF
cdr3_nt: TGTGCCAGCAGTTACGGTGGACAGGGATATTATGGCTACACCTTC

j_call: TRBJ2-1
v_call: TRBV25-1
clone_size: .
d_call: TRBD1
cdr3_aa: CASSEAGGGYNEQFF
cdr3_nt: TGTGCCAGCAGTGAAGCAGGGGGCGGCTACAATGAGCAGTTCTTC

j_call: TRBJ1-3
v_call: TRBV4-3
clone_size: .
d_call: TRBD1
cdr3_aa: CASSQVQGAVGNTIYF
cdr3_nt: TGCGCCAGCAGCCAAGTACAGGGGGCGGTAGGAAACACCATATATTTT

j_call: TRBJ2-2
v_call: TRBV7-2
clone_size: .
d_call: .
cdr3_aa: CASSRGWNTGELFF
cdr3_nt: TGTGCCAGCAGTCGGGGGTGGAACACCGGGGAGCTGTTTTTT

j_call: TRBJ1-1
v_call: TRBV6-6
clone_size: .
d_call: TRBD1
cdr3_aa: CASSWPGQGRTEAFF
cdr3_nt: TGTGCCAGCAGTTGGCCGGGACAGGGGCGCACTGAAGCTTTCTTT